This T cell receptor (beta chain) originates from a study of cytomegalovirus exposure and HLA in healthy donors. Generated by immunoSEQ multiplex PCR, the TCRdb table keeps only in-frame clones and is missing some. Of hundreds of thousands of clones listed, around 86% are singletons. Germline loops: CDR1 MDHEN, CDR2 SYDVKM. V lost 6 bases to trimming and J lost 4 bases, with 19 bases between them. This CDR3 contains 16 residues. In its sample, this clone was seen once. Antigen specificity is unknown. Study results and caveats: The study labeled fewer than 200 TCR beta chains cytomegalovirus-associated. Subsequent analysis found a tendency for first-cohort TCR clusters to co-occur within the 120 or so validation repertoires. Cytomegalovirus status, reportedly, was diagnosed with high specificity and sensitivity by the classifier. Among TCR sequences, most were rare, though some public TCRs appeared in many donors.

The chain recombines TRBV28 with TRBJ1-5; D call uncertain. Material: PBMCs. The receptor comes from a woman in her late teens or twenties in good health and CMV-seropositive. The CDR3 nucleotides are TGTGCCAGCAGCCCGACTCGACGGTCCCGTAATCAGCCCCAGCATTTT. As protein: CASSPTRRSRNQPQHF.